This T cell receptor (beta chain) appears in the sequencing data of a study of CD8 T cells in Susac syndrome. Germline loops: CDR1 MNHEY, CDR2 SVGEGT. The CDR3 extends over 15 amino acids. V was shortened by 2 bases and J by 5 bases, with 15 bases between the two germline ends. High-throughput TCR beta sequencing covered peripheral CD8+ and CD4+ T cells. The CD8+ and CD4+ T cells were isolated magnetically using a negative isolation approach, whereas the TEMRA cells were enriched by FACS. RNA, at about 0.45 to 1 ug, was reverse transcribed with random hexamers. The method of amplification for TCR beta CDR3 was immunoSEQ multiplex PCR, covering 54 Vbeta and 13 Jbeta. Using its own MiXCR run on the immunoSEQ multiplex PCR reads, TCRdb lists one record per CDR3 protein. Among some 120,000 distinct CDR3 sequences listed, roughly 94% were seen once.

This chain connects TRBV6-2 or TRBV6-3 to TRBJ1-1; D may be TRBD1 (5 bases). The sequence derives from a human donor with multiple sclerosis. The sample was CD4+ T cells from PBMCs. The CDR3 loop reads CASSYTPGSRTEAFF. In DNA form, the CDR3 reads TGTGCCAGCAGTTACACACCAGGGAGTCGGACTGAAGCTTTCTTT.